This TCR beta chain was obtained from a study of cytomegalovirus exposure and HLA in healthy donors. The PCR used 60 Vbeta and 13 Jbeta primers. Data came from immunoSEQ multiplex PCR; TCRdb stores just in-frame clones and leaves some out. Of around 150,000 clones in the sample, 70% to 80% are singletons; the top ten hold around 2%. Comment on this clone: Its matching antigen is unknown.

Study-level points and caveats: Analyses of presence and absence presupposed an approximately uniform sequencing depth across donors. In an earlier analysis, most TCR beta V segments were productive about 87% or about 30% of the time. The study recorded 150 to 200 TCR beta chains that were cytomegalovirus-associated. Analysis performed later found roughly 18,000 TCR beta sequences associated with HLA alleles at 0.05 false discovery rate.

After removal of 5 bases from V and 2 bases from J, the junction contained 3 bases not matched to a gene. Germline CDR1 and CDR2: MDHEN and SYDVKM. This CDR3 contains 15 residues. The clonotype originates from a man aged 25-45 years in good health and CMV-seronegative. The sample consisted of PBMCs. The chain recombines TRBV28 with TRBJ1-3, with 10 bases that match TRBD1. This chain's CDR3 is CASSHDRGPGNTIYF. The CDR3 nucleotides are TGTGCCAGCAGTCACGACAGGGGGCCTGGAAACACCATATATTTT.